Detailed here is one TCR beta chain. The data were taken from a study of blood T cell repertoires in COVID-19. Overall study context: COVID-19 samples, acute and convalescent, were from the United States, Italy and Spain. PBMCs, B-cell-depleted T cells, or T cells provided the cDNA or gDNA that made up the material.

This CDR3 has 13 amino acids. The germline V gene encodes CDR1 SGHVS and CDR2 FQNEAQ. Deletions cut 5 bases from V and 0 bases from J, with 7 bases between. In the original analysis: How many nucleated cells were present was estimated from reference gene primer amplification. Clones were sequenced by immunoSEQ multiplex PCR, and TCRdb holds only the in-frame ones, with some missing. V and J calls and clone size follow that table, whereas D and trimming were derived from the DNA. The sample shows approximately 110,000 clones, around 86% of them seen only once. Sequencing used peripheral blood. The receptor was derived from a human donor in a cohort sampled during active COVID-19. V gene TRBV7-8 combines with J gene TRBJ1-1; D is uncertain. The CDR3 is CASSSRMNTEAFF. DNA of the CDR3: TGTGCCAGCAGCAGCAGGATGAACACTGAAGCTTTCTTT.